This T cell receptor beta chain emerged from a study of monozygotic twins with inflammatory bowel disease (dated 2019 in TCRdb). Concerning the study at large: The complete study included about 28 monozygotic twin pairs: 19 IBD-discordant Danish pairs and nine German pairs, of which four were IBD-concordant and five were IBD-discordant. Each individual had, on average, about 151 000 unique TCRalpha sequences and 181 000 unique TCRbeta sequences available for analysis. Disease-associated traits were sought mainly through comparisons between IBD patients and their genetically identical healthy co-twins within discordant pairs.

The research as a whole found: The results gave no support for a single strong signal or clonotype linked to IBD. Concordant and discordant twins showed no difference in repertoire similarity, possibly because of limited statistical power. Measured by the inverse Simpson index, TCRbeta repertoire diversity was lower in IBD patients than in their healthy co-twins. Different T cell subtypes could not be distinguished in the analysis. Because patients were on differing immunosuppressive treatments, the repertoires may have picked up extra background noise and inter-individual variability. Compared with healthy twins, IBD patients shared fewer clonotypes with other individuals, and the difference was most pronounced in patients with signs of disease activity.

With regard to this clonotype: This receptor's antigen is unknown.

From each donor, a roughly 2.3 ml peripheral blood sample was collected into PAXgene tubes and stored at -80 degrees C. Without any T cell sorting, total RNA was extracted from whole blood using the PAXgene blood miRNA kit on an automated QIAcube. Deep TCRalpha and TCRbeta repertoire profiling with unique molecular barcoding was performed on peripheral blood of monozygotic twin pairs concordant or discordant for inflammatory bowel disease. Smoking habits were recorded for all twin pairs, and individuals were classified as current, former or never smokers. Libraries came from 5' RACE. Preparation of each TCR library used around 3.5 ug of total RNA. For each sample, cDNA synthesis with SMARTScribe reverse transcriptase was split into eight separate reactions. During cDNA synthesis, unique molecular identifiers containing a 6-nucleotide sample barcode were introduced by template switching. TCRalpha and TCRbeta cDNA was amplified by two nested PCRs of 16 and 9 cycles, with bead purification after each PCR. Before amplification, the cDNA was both treated with uracil DNA-glycosylase and purified with the QIAquick PCR purification kit. The second PCR added Illumina TruSeq-compatible adapters along with sample-specific barcodes. Library quality and concentration were assessed using TapeStation and Qubit, and roughly 5 ng of each library was pooled. Sequencing of pooled libraries was carried out on an Illumina HiSeq2500 single-index Rapid Run using 2 x 100 bp reads and custom sequencing primers. The paper's processing steps were these. MiGEC version 1.2.6 was used for UMI-based consensus assembly, which corrected PCR and sequencing errors. MiXCR version 2.1.1 handled V(D)J alignment, clonotype assembly and CDR3 extraction. Gene usage, clonotype sharing and MAIT/NKT TCR abundance were normalised by analysing the top 1000, 10 000 and 20 000 clonotypes per sample. Diversity was computed as the inverse Simpson index with the vegan R package after downsampling to 27 000 UMIs. Paired Mann-Whitney U tests were applied to discordant twin pairs, and Benjamini-Hochberg correction was used for multiple testing. Each entry corresponds to one CDR3 protein sequence from reads that TCRdb reprocessed, and DNA is not given. TCRdb's processing, not the authors' own work, is the source of the V and J calls. The sample table holds approximately 140,000 distinct CDR3 sequences. The top ten constitute 2% to 3% of the sample.

The CDR3 starts with the cysteine, ends with the phenylalanine, and has 13 residues. Only the protein is available. Sequences SGHNT (CDR1) and YENEEA (CDR2) are obtained from the germline V gene. The chain uses TRBV11-3 and TRBJ2-7. The source is a human donor with ulcerative colitis or Crohn's disease, or a healthy co-twin of an affected twin (not recorded which). Material for sequencing was blood. The CDR3 region: CASSPGTPYEQYF.